The 4 T cell receptor beta chains below come from one sample, sequenced in a study of cytomegalovirus exposure and HLA in healthy donors. Amplification used 60 Vbeta primers and 13 Jbeta primers. The protocol was immunoSEQ multiplex PCR, while the TCRdb copy is restricted to in-frame clones and leaves out a portion. The table lists over 100,000 clones, about 73% of them singletons. Sequences were obtained from PBMCs. The receptors were gathered from a woman aged 25 to 45 in good health and CMV-seropositive.

This chain joins TRBV13 and TRBJ2-2, with D possibly being TRBD1 (5 bases). This CDR3 region has 14 residues. From germline, CDR1 is PRHDT and CDR2 FYEKMQ (reference sequence). V lost 5 bases and J 5 bases, leaving 12 bases between the germline ends. The CDR3 DNA sequence: TGTGCCAGCAGCCCCGAACAGGATACCGGGGAGCTGTTTTTT. Translated, it gives CASSPEQDTGELFF.

This chain joins TRBV5-6 and TRBJ1-3, with a possible D match to TRBD1 (5 bases). V was clipped by 4 bases and J by 0 bases, with 11 bases between them. Looked up from germline, CDR1 is SGHDT and CDR2 is YYEEEE. This CDR3 is 15 amino acids long. The chain's CDR3 is CASSNRISSGNTIYF. In DNA, the CDR3 is TGTGCCAGCAGCAACAGGATCAGCTCTGGAAACACCATATATTTT.

The chain joins TRBV11-1 to TRBJ2-2, with 8 bases fitting TRBD1. There are 16 residues in the CDR3. Germline V CDR1 and CDR2: SGHAT, FQDESV (reference sequence). V was pared by 5 bases and J by 4 bases, with 9 bases of the junction left unmatched. CDR3 region: CASSNGQGASTGELFF. The CDR3 nucleotides are TGTGCCAGCAGCAACGGACAGGGTGCGAGCACCGGGGAGCTGTTTTTT.

J is TRBJ1-2 and V is TRBV7-8; tentative D call: TRBD1 (6 bases). The CDR3 totals 15 residues. Germline V gene data show CDR1 as SGHVS and CDR2 as FQNEAQ. V was shortened by 4 bases and J by 4 bases, with 16 bases between the two germline ends. The CDR3 loop is CASSYARGAGYGYTF. In nucleotides, the CDR3 is TGTGCCAGCAGCTACGCCCGGGGGGCGGGCTATGGCTACACCTTC.